This is a list of T cell receptor beta chains from one sample in a study of CD8+CD57+ T cells in acquired aplastic anemia. TCRdb reprocessed the reads via MiXCR and lists one record per CDR3 protein. This repertoire shows over 150,000 distinct CDR3 sequences, 52% found once; its top ten account for roughly 12%. The sequenced sample consisted of sorted CD4+, CD8+, or CD8+CD57+ T cells (not recorded which) from PBMCs. These receptors were taken from a human donor with aplastic anemia. CDR3s include the opening cysteine and the closing phenylalanine or tryptophan. The D gene is left open where the match is weak. Size values are once, few and many counts, or a class for expanded clones, and some rows have none.

>TRBV19|-|TRBJ2-1|many
TGTGCCAGTAGTATAAGGACTACCCTCAATGAGCAGTTCTTC
CASSIRTTLNEQFF
>TRBV19|-|TRBJ1-2|-
TGTGCCAGTAGTATAGCGGGGATGACTTCGCTCTATGGCTACACCTTC
CASSIAGMTSLYGYTF
>TRBV3-1|-|TRBJ1-1|-
TGTGCCAGCAGCGACAACCTAGGGGGGGACCTCACTGAAGCTTTCTTT
CASSDNLGGDLTEAFF
>TRBV30|-|TRBJ2-7|-
TGTGCCTGGAGTGTCAGCCACGAGCAGTACTTC
CAWSVSHEQYF
>TRBV7-9|TRBD1|TRBJ2-1|many
TGTGCCAGCAGCCCTCGACAGGGTGAGCAGTTCTTC
CASSPRQGEQFF
>TRBV20-1|-|TRBJ2-3|-
TGCAGTGCTAGAGCCGTCAGACCACGCAGCACAGATACGCAGTATTTT
CSARAVRPRSTDTQYF
>TRBV15|-|TRBJ1-1|-
TGTGCCACCAGCAGAGGGGACCGAACGAACACTGAAGCTTTCTTT
CATSRGDRTNTEAFF
>TRBV5-1|TRBD1|TRBJ2-3|-
TGCGCCAGCAGCGGACAGGGCCCAGATACGCAGTATTTT
CASSGQGPDTQYF
>TRBV4-2|-|TRBJ1-1|-
TGTGCCAGCAGCCTACCAGGAAGGAAAGAGACCAACACTGAAGCTTTCTTT
CASSLPGRKETNTEAFF
>TRBV24-1|TRBD1|TRBJ1-2|-
TGTGCCACCAGTGGGTTCGGACAGGGTGGTGGCTACACCTTC
CATSGFGQGGGYTF
>TRBV10-2|TRBD2|TRBJ2-5|-
TGCGCCAGCAGCGAGCGGGGCCCACCTCAAGAGACCCAGTACTTC
CASSERGPPQETQYF
>TRBV20-1|-|TRBJ1-1|many
TGCAGTGCTCCCTTGGAGGGGGGGCACACTGAAGCTTTCTTT
CSAPLEGGHTEAFF
>TRBV7-8|TRBD1|TRBJ1-4|-
TGTGCCAGCAGCGCCGGGACAGGGGGAGGTTTACGTGAAAAACTGTTTTTT
CASSAGTGGGLREKLFF
>TRBV13|-|TRBJ2-7|many
TGTGCCAGCAGCCCACGGGCCTCCTACGAGCAGTACTTC
CASSPRASYEQYF
>TRBV4-2|TRBD2|TRBJ2-7|-
TGTGCCAGCAGCCACATTGGGACTAGCGGGGCCTCCTACGAGCAGTACTTC
CASSHIGTSGASYEQYF
>TRBV15|TRBD2|TRBJ2-5|-
TGTGCCACCAGCAGTCCGCTAGCGGGGGGTCAAGAGACCCAGTACTTC
CATSSPLAGGQETQYF
>TRBV5-1|TRBD1|TRBJ1-1|many
TGCGCCAGCAGCTTCGACAGGGCGGGGACCTTCACTGAAGCTTTCTTT
CASSFDRAGTFTEAFF
>TRBV5-4|TRBD1|TRBJ2-7|many
TGTGCCAGCAGCGTGGGACAGGGTTCCTACGAGCAGTACTTC
CASSVGQGSYEQYF
>TRBV20-1|-|TRBJ2-3|-
TGCAGTGCTAGAGATCCGTCACAGGGACGCGGTACGCAGTATTTT
CSARDPSQGRGTQYF
>TRBV7-6|TRBD2|TRBJ2-3|many
TGTGCCAGCAGCCTAGCGGGGGGGACAGATACGCAGTATTTT
CASSLAGGTDTQYF
>TRBV11-2|TRBD2|TRBJ2-3|-
TGTGCCAGCAGCCGGACTAGCAGCGAGAGCACAGATACGCAGTATTTT
CASSRTSSESTDTQYF
>TRBV15|TRBD1|TRBJ1-6|few
TGTGCCACCAGCAGAGATCGACAGGGTGATTCACCCCTCCACTTT
CATSRDRQGDSPLHF
>TRBV24-1|TRBD1|TRBJ1-3|many
TGTGCCACCAGTGACTCGGGACAGAACTCTGGAAACACCATATATTTT
CATSDSGQNSGNTIYF
>TRBV14|TRBD2|TRBJ2-3|-
TGTGCCAGCAGCCAAGCTAGCGGGGGAGCTAGCACAGATACGCAGTATTTT
CASSQASGGASTDTQYF
>TRBV2|-|TRBJ2-7|-
TGTGCCAGCAGTGAAGCGTCAGGAGTTACCTACGAGCAGTACTTC
CASSEASGVTYEQYF
>TRBV10-3|-|TRBJ2-5|-
TGTGCCATCAGTGCTCCCGAGGGGGGGATGGAGACCCAGTACTTC
CAISAPEGGMETQYF
>TRBV9|TRBD1|TRBJ2-3|-
TGTGCCAGCAGCGTAGTCGGGACAGGCCTCACAGATACGCAGTATTTT
CASSVVGTGLTDTQYF
>TRBV10-3|-|TRBJ1-5|few
TGTGCCATCAGTGAGTCGGGGGGGGGTCAGCCCCAGCATTTT
CAISESGGGQPQHF
>TRBV7-9|-|TRBJ2-7|-
TGTGCCAGCAGCAATAGCGGCTACGAGCAGTACTTC
CASSNSGYEQYF
>TRBV15|-|TRBJ2-1|many
TGTGCCACCAGCAGAGTACCGGGGACTGAGCAGTTCTTC
CATSRVPGTEQFF
>TRBV7-8|TRBD1|TRBJ1-2|-
TGTGCCAGCAGCCCTCCGGGGACAGCCTATGGCTACACCTTC
CASSPPGTAYGYTF
>TRBV2|-|TRBJ2-2|many
TGTGCCAGCAATTGGAACACCGGGGAGCTGTTTTTT
CASNWNTGELFF
>TRBV9|TRBD2|TRBJ2-7|few
TGTGCCAGCAGCACAGGGACTAGCGGGGGCAGCTCCTACGAGCAGTACTTC
CASSTGTSGGSSYEQYF
>TRBV24-1|-|TRBJ2-7|few
TGTGCCACCAGTGATTTGGGGATCCTGCAGTACTTC
CATSDLGILQYF
>TRBV24-1|-|TRBJ2-1|-
TGTGCCACCAGTGACCCCGGACTGTACAATGAGCAGTTCTTC
CATSDPGLYNEQFF
>TRBV2|-|TRBJ2-3|few
TGTGCCAGCAGGGACGGTATCACAGATACGCAGTATTTT
CASRDGITDTQYF
>TRBV15|TRBD1|TRBJ1-3|-
TGTGCCACTAGGGACAGGGGCTCCTCTGGAAACACCATATATTTT
CATRDRGSSGNTIYF
>TRBV7-8|-|TRBJ2-3|many
TGTGCCAGCAGCTTTCCCACAGATACGCAGTATTTT
CASSFPTDTQYF
>TRBV9|TRBD1|TRBJ1-2|-
TGTGCCAGCAGCGCCACCGGGACAGGGGGCTTCCAAGGGTATGGCTACACCTTC
CASSATGTGGFQGYGYTF
>TRBV7-9|TRBD2|TRBJ2-7|-
TGTGCCAGCAGCCTGTACTCGGGACTAGACTACGAGCAGTACTTC
CASSLYSGLDYEQYF
>TRBV7-9|TRBD1|TRBJ2-1|many
TGTGCCAGCAGCCCGACAGGGGCGTACAATGAGCAGTTCTTC
CASSPTGAYNEQFF
>TRBV7-2|TRBD2|TRBJ2-5|-
TGTGCCAGCAGCTCCTATTCTAGCGGGGTAGAGACCCAGTACTTC
CASSSYSSGVETQYF
>TRBV20-1|-|TRBJ1-2|few
TGCAGTGCTAGAGAACAAACCCGGACCTATGGCTACACCTTC
CSAREQTRTYGYTF
>TRBV12-3/TRBV12-4|-|TRBJ2-7|-
TGTGCCAGCAGTTTCCGGCAGGCGTCCTACGAGCAGTACTTC
CASSFRQASYEQYF
>TRBV20-1|TRBD1|TRBJ2-6|-
TGCAGTGCTTTGGCCCCGGACAGGGAGAACACTGAAGCTTTC
CSALAPDRENTEAF